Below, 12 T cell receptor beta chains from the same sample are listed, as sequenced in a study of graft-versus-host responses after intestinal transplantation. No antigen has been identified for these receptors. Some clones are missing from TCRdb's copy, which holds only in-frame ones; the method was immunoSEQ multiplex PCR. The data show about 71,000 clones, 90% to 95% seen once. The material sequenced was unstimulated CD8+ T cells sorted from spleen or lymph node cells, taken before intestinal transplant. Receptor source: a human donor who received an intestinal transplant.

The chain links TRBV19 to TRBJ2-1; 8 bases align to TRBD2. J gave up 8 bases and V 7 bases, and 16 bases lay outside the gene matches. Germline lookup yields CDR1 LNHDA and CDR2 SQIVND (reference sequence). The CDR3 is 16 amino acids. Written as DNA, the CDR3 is TGTGCCAGTATGGCCTCTGGCGGGAGGAATACGGATGAGCAGTTCTTC. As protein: CASMASGGRNTDEQFF.

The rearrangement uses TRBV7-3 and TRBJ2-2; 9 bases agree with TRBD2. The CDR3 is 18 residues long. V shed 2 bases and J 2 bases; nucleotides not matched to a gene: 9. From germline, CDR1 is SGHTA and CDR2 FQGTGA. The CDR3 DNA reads TGTGCCAGCAGCTTATCTACACTAGCGGGCAGTAACACCGGGGAGCTGTTTTTT. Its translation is CASSLSTLAGSNTGELFF.

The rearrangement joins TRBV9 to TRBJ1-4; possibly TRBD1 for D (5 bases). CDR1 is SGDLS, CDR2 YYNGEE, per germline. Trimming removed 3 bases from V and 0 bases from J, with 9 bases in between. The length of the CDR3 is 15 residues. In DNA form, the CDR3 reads TGTGCCAGCAGCGCAGACAGCGCAACTAATGAAAAACTGTTTTTT. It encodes CASSADSATNEKLFF.

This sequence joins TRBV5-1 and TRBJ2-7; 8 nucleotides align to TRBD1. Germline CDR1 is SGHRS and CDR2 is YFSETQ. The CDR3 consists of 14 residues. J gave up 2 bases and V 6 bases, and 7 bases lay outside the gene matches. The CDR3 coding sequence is TGCGCCAGCACCTGGGACAGGCCGACCTACGAGCAGTACTTC. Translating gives CASTWDRPTYEQYF.

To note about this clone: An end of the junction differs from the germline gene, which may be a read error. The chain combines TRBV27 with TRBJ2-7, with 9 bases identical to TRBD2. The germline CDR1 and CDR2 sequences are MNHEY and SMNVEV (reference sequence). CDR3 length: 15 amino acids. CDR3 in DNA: TGTGCCAGCAGGTTATCTAGCGGGGACTCCTACGAGCAGTACTTC. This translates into CASRLSSGDSYEQYF.

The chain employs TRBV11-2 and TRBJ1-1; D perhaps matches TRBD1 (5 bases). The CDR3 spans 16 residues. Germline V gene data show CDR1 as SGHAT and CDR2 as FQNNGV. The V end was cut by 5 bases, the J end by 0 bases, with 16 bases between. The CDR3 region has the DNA TGTGCCAGCAGCCCTTTGGGAGGGGATATGAACACTGAAGCTTTCTTT. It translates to CASSPLGGDMNTEAFF. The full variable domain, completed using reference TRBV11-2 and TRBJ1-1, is EAGVAQSPRYKIIEKRQSVAFWCNPISGHATLYWYQQILGQGPKLLIQFQNNGVVDDSQLPKDRFSAERLKGVDSTLKIQPAKLEDSAVYLCASSPLGGDMNTEAFFGQGTRLTVV.

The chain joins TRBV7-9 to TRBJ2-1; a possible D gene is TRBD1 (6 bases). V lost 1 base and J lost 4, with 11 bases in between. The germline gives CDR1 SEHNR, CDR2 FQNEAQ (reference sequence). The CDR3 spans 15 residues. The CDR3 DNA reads TGTGCCAGCAGCTTAGTAGGGACACCTTACAATGAGCAGTTCTTC. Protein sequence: CASSLVGTPYNEQFF.

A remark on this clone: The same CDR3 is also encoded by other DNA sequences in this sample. The CDR3 sequence is CASSVAGASTDTQYF. The CDR3 nucleotides read TGTGCCAGCAGCGTGGCAGGGGCCAGCACAGATACGCAGTATTTT. This chain joins TRBV9 and TRBJ2-3, with D possibly TRBD1 on 6 matching bases. V was shortened by 2 bases and J by 0 bases, with 10 bases between the two germline ends. The CDR3 runs 15 residues. Per the germline V gene, CDR1 is SGDLS and CDR2 is YYNGEE. Supplemented by reference TRBV9 and TRBJ2-3, the full variable domain reads DSGVTQTPKHLITATGQRVTLRCSPRSGDLSVYWYQQSLDQGLQFLIQYYNGEERAKGNILERFSAQQFPDLHSELNLSSLELGDSALYFCASSVAGASTDTQYFGPGTRLTVL.

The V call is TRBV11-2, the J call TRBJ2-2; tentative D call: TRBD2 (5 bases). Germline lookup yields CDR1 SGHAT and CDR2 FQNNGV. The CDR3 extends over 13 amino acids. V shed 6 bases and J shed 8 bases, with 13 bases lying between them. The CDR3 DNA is TGTGCCAGCAGTCATAGCGTCAAGGGGGAGCTGTTTTTT. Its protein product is CASSHSVKGELFF. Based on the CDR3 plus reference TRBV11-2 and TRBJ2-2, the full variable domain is EAGVAQSPRYKIIEKRQSVAFWCNPISGHATLYWYQQILGQGPKLLIQFQNNGVVDDSQLPKDRFSAERLKGVDSTLKIQPAKLEDSAVYLCASSHSVKGELFFGEGSRLTVL.

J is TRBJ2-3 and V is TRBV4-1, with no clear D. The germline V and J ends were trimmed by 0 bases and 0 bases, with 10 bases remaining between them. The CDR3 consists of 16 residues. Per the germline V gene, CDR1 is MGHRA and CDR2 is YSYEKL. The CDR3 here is CASSQEWATSTDTQYF. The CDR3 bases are TGCGCCAGCAGCCAAGAGTGGGCGACGAGCACAGATACGCAGTATTTT.

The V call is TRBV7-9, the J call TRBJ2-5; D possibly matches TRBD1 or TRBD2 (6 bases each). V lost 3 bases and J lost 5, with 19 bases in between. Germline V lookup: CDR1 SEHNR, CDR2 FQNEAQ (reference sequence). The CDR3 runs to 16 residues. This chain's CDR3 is CASSLLDSGAEETQYF. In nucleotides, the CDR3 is TGTGCCAGCAGCTTGTTGGATTCGGGGGCAGAGGAGACCCAGTACTTC. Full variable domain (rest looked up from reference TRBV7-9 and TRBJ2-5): DTGVSQNPRHKITKRGQNVTFRCDPISEHNRLYWYRQTLGQGPEFLTYFQNEAQLEKSRLLSDRFSAERPKGSFSTLEIQRTEQGDSAMYLCASSLLDSGAEETQYFGPGTRLLVL.

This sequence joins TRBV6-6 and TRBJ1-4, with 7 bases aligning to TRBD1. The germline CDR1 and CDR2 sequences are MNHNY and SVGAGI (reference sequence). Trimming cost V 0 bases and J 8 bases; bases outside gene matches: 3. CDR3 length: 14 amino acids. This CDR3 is CASSYSRQGEKLFF. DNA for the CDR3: TGTGCCAGCAGTTACTCGCGACAGGGCGAAAAACTGTTTTTT.